This TCR beta chain was observed in a study of identical twins. With regard to this clonotype: What it binds is not known.

Healthy Caucasians provided all donations. Study findings and constraints: Beta clonotypes that were abundant in cord blood contained fewer insertions, a pattern absent from memory repertoires. Twin pairs had excess sharing that was weaker in beta out-of-frame sequences.

This CDR3 is built from 14 residues. Germline-derived CDR1 and CDR2 are ENHRY and SYGVKD. V was clipped by 11 bases and J by 3 bases; unmatched bases: 9. Each CDR3 protein is one row after TCRdb ran MiXCR on the 5' RACE reads. The sample carries approximately 630,000 distinct CDR3 sequences, under 8.5% recorded once. This same sample was also taken into another study, of yellow fever vaccine responses in identical twins. Per that paper: Convergence reportedly seemed to mark part of the twins' vaccine T cell response, with personalization marking the rest.

The receptor was derived from a young woman in good health. The chain uses TRBV10-3 and TRBJ1-4; TRBD1 agrees at 7 bases. The sample comprised PBMCs. CDR3 residues: CAARSGTANEKLFF. The CDR3 bases are TGTGCCGCGCGCTCCGGGACAGCTAATGAAAAACTGTTTTTT.